The sequence of this T cell receptor (beta chain) was determined in a study of shared clonotypes between healthy human individuals. Study results and caveats: Limited genetic and exposure-history diversity came from having few donors. Unshared clonotypes carried lower generation probabilities than those common to all four donors.

A word on this clone: What it recognizes is unknown.

Every donor, a Caucasian adult, lived in Nashville, Tennessee. Sorted-subset replicate PCR reactions were performed with around 200 ng DNA, corresponding to roughly 30,000 T cell genomes. The table came from immunoSEQ multiplex PCR; TCRdb's copy has only in-frame clones and leaves some out. The repertoire has some 1,600,000 clones, approximately 98% of them found once; the top ten carry approximately 0.44%. CDR3 length equals 16 residues. Germline V gene sequence: CDR1 SGHTA, CDR2 FQGTGA. V gave up 1 base and J gave up 8 bases; unmatched junction bases: 9. The receptor was isolated from a man aged 25 to 40 in good health. The sequencing sample was made of naive CD4+ T cells sorted from blood. Subset specified: CD45RA+ positively selected. The chain recombines TRBV7-3 with TRBJ2-1; TRBD2 agrees at 9 bases. CDR3 coding DNA: TGTGCCAGCAGCTTAAGGTCTAGCGGGATAGGATATGAGCAGTTCTTC. Its protein is CASSLRSSGIGYEQFF.